This TCR beta chain came from a study of blood T cell repertoires in COVID-19. Libraries were prepared by immunoSEQ multiplex PCR; TCRdb keeps only in-frame clonotypes and omits some of them. The repertoire has some 270,000 clones, roughly 88% of them found once; the top ten carry about 4.1%. Germline CDR1 ENHRY, CDR2 SYGVKD. V lost 4 bases and J 5 bases, leaving 11 bases between the germline ends. The CDR3 loop spans 13 amino acids. Sequenced input: PBMCs or T cells enriched from blood (not recorded which). The chain couples TRBV10-3 to TRBJ1-1; tentative D call: TRBD1 (6 bases). This clonotype was sampled from a woman aged 30 to 39 who had recovered from COVID-19. This chain's CDR3 is CAISGRGLTEAFF. CDR3 nucleotide sequence: TGTGCCATCAGTGGCAGGGGTTTGACTGAAGCTTTCTTT.